The 21 T cell receptor beta chains reported below all come from one sample, sequenced in a study of OX40 agonist ivuxolimab in advanced cancers. Repertoires were generated with immunoSEQ multiplex PCR, while TCRdb's copy carries only in-frame clones and drops some. The sample records 67,000 or so clones, roughly 90% being singletons. Sequences were derived from CD4+ or CD8+ T cells sorted from blood, sampled in a trial of the OX40 agonist ivuxolimab. The receptors stem from an adult with an advanced solid tumor such as melanoma, head and neck, liver or kidney cancer.

The V gene is TRBV4-2, the J gene TRBJ2-5; D is uncertain. CDR3 length: 13 residues. Germline CDR1 reads LGHNA; CDR2 reads YNFKEQ. V gave up 3 bases and J gave up 1 base, with 6 bases separating them. The chain's CDR3 is CASSQVRQETQYF. The CDR3 coding sequence is TGTGCCAGCAGCCAGGTTCGCCAAGAGACCCAGTACTTC.

V usage is TRBV5-1 and J usage is TRBJ2-3; perhaps D is TRBD1 or TRBD2 (5 bases each). CDR1 and CDR2 (germline): SGHRS, YFSETQ. Between the trimmed V and J ends, which lost 3 bases and 2 bases, there was a span of 13 bases. This CDR3 has 15 residues. In DNA form, the CDR3 reads TGCGCCAGCAGCTGGCAGGGAGTGGACACAGATACGCAGTATTTT. This gives the protein CASSWQGVDTDTQYF. Drawing the rest from reference TRBV5-1 and TRBJ2-3, the complete variable domain is KAGVTQTPRYLIKTRGQQVTLSCSPISGHRSVSWYQQTPGQGLQFLFEYFSETQRNKGNFPGRFSGRQFSNSRSEMNVSTLELGDSALYLCASSWQGVDTDTQYFGPGTRLTVL.

A few counts support this clone. The chain has TRBV14 and TRBJ2-5; 7 nucleotides match TRBD2. CDR1 is SGHDN and CDR2 is FVKESK in the germline V gene. J was trimmed by 0 bases and V by 3 bases; bases with no gene match: 7. The CDR3 consists of 16 residues. The CDR3 loop reads CASSQGLRVYQETQYF. The CDR3 DNA is TGTGCCAGCAGCCAGGGACTAAGGGTCTACCAAGAGACCCAGTACTTC.

The CDR3 nucleotides read TGTGCCAGCAGCTTAGAGGTGTCCGTCGGGACCCAGTACTTC. Protein sequence: CASSLEVSVGTQYF. The chain employs TRBV11-2 and TRBJ2-5; D is uncertain. Per germline, CDR1 SGHAT and CDR2 FQNNGV. V was pared by 0 bases and J by 7 bases, with 12 bases between. The CDR3 runs to 14 residues.

This chain uses TRBV4-2 with TRBJ1-3; tentatively, D is TRBD1 (6 bases). The CDR3 is 15 amino acids. Germline V CDR1 and CDR2: LGHNA, YNFKEQ. Trimming shortened V by 3 bases and J by 0 bases, and 9 bases separated the two germline ends. CDR3 in amino acids: CASSQIQGSGNTIYF. CDR3 sequence (DNA): TGTGCCAGCAGCCAGATACAGGGCTCTGGAAACACCATATATTTT.

The rearrangement joins TRBV7-2 to TRBJ2-3; the D is unclear. The ends were cut back, 5 bases at V and 0 bases at J, with 12 bases in the middle. CDR3 length equals 15 residues. From germline, CDR1 is SGHTA and CDR2 FQGNSA. This chain's CDR3 is CASSPLGTSTDTQYF. DNA for the CDR3: TGTGCCAGCAGCCCCCTGGGCACTAGCACAGATACGCAGTATTTT.

This rearrangement joins TRBV7-9 to TRBJ1-2; 8 bases are a match to TRBD1. Unmatched junction bases numbered 6, after V lost 1 base and J lost 8 bases. Germline CDR1 is SEHNR and CDR2 is FQNEAQ (reference sequence). The CDR3 runs to 14 residues. CDR3 residues: CASSLGQGSGGYTF. The CDR3 DNA reads TGTGCCAGCAGCTTAGGACAGGGGAGCGGGGGCTACACCTTC. The variable domain in full, completed from reference TRBV7-9 and TRBJ1-2, reads DTGVSQNPRHKITKRGQNVTFRCDPISEHNRLYWYRQTLGQGPEFLTYFQNEAQLEKSRLLSDRFSAERPKGSFSTLEIQRTEQGDSAMYLCASSLGQGSGGYTFGSGTRLTVV.

The chain has TRBV19 and TRBJ1-2; 7 nucleotides match TRBD1. CDR3 length: 15 residues. Germline loops: CDR1 LNHDA, CDR2 SQIVND (reference sequence). Trimming took 5 bases from V and 2 from J; bases not matched to a gene: 8. The CDR3 loop reads CASSPRDRPNYGYTF. The DNA for the CDR3 is TGTGCCAGTAGTCCTCGGGACAGACCGAACTATGGCTACACCTTC.

The rearrangement uses TRBV27 and TRBJ2-4; D possibly corresponds to TRBD1 (6 bases). CDR3 length: 16 residues. V gave up 6 bases and J gave up 1 base, with 16 bases separating them. Germline V gene sequence: CDR1 MNHEY, CDR2 SMNVEV (reference sequence). The CDR3 is CASSPHQGRAKNIQYF. In DNA, the CDR3 is TGTGCCAGCAGCCCTCACCAGGGGCGGGCCAAAAACATTCAGTACTTC.

V is TRBV15 and J is TRBJ1-5; D unclear. The CDR3 totals 17 residues. Trimming removed 0 bases from V and 0 bases from J, with 12 bases in between. Germline-derived CDR1 and CDR2 are LNHNV and YYDKDF (reference sequence). The CDR3 DNA follows: TGTGCCACCAGCAGAGAAGCCGGCTCAGCTAGCAATCAGCCCCAGCATTTT. Residues: CATSREAGSASNQPQHF.

The rearrangement joins TRBV5-4 to TRBJ1-2; perhaps TRBD1 as D (6 bases). In germline, CDR1 is SGHNT, CDR2 YYREEE (reference sequence). The CDR3 runs to 15 residues. Trimming took 0 bases from V and 4 from J, leaving 13 bases between them. The CDR3 spells CASSLGGGLGYGYTF. CDR3 bases: TGTGCCAGCAGCTTGGGAGGGGGACTTGGCTATGGCTACACCTTC.

The chain is built from TRBV5-1 and TRBJ2-5; D is undetermined. Trimming pared 0 bases from V and 1 base from J, leaving 7 bases between. The CDR3 contains 14 residues. Per germline, CDR1 SGHRS and CDR2 YFSETQ. CDR3 nucleotides: TGCGCCAGCAGCTTGGAAGGGCTCCAAGAGACCCAGTACTTC. Translation: CASSLEGLQETQYF.

The gene calls are TRBV29-1 and TRBJ2-7, with D uncertain. Looked up from germline, CDR1 is SQVTM and CDR2 is ANQGSEA. CDR3 size: 13 residues. V was shortened by 4 bases and J by 4 bases, with 14 bases between the two germline ends. CDR3: CSVVSPSTYEQYF. In nucleotides, the CDR3 is TGCAGCGTTGTTAGTCCCAGTACGTACGAGCAGTACTTC.

The chain links TRBV5-4 to TRBJ2-5, with D unresolved. The germline V gene encodes CDR1 SGHNT and CDR2 YYREEE (reference sequence). This CDR3 comprises 12 residues. Trimming cost V 1 base and J 5 bases, with 6 bases left between them. The CDR3 sequence: CASSLRAETQYF. CDR3 coding DNA: TGTGCCAGCAGCTTGAGGGCGGAGACCCAGTACTTC.

This clone was observed a single time. V and J are TRBV18 and TRBJ1-1, with 8 bases lining up with TRBD1. Germline trimming cut 2 bases from V and 3 bases from J; bases unmatched to any gene: 5. Germline values: CDR1 KGHSH, CDR2 LQKENI. CDR3 length equals 15 residues. CDR3 amino acids: CASSPKDRVDTEAFF. CDR3 sequence (DNA): TGTGCCAGCTCACCAAAGGACAGGGTGGACACTGAAGCTTTCTTT.

The chain joins TRBV7-9 to TRBJ2-7; 7 positions match TRBD2. CDR3 length equals 15 residues. Trimming cost V 2 bases and J 2 bases; bases outside gene matches: 6. Looked up from germline, CDR1 is SEHNR and CDR2 is FQNEAQ (reference sequence). The CDR3 region is CASSLTSGAAYEQYF. CDR3 sequence (DNA): TGTGCCAGCAGCTTAACGAGCGGGGCAGCCTACGAGCAGTACTTC.

The rearrangement links TRBV9 to TRBJ2-2; D might be TRBD2 (5 bases). The CDR3 loop spans 16 amino acids. V shed 0 bases and J shed 4 bases, with 13 bases lying between them. Germline-derived CDR1 and CDR2 are SGDLS and YYNGEE. The CDR3 spells CASSVVPTAGTGELFF. DNA for the CDR3: TGTGCCAGCAGCGTAGTGCCCACGGCGGGCACCGGGGAGCTGTTTTTT.

The genes are TRBV5-4 and TRBJ1-2; 8 nucleotides align to TRBD1. CDR1 is SGHNT, CDR2 YYREEE, per germline (reference sequence). V shed 4 bases, J shed 8 bases, and the junction held 10 bases outside the gene matches. The CDR3 has 14 residues. CDR3 in DNA: TGTGCCAGCAGCGACGCCGACAGGGGAGGCGGCTACACCTTC. Its translation: CASSDADRGGGYTF.

The J gene is TRBJ1-2, the V gene TRBV7-2; 7 nucleotides align to TRBD1. This CDR3 contains 15 residues. Germline CDR1 and CDR2: SGHTA and FQGNSA. V lost 4 bases to trimming and J lost 4 bases; unmatched junction nucleotides: 9. CDR3 in DNA: TGTGCCAGCAGCTACGAACCGGGACAGCGCTATGGCTACACCTTC. Protein: CASSYEPGQRYGYTF.

This chain links TRBV7-2 with TRBJ2-5, with D possibly being TRBD1 (6 bases). The CDR3 consists of 14 residues. V lost 1 base and J lost 5, with 11 bases in between. Germline-derived CDR1 and CDR2 are SGHTA and FQGNSA. The CDR3 here is CASSLGGRGETQYF. In DNA, the CDR3 is TGTGCCAGCAGCTTAGGGGGCAGGGGTGAGACCCAGTACTTC.

The genes are TRBV30 and TRBJ1-1; D is uncertain. Germline CDR1 is GTSNPN and CDR2 is SVGIG (reference sequence). Between the trimmed V and J ends, which lost 1 base and 5 bases, there was a span of 11 bases. The CDR3 has 13 amino acids. The CDR3 region is CAWSAGLGTEAFF. CDR3 sequence (DNA): TGTGCCTGGAGTGCTGGATTGGGGACTGAAGCTTTCTTT. Full variable domain (missing parts from reference TRBV30 and TRBJ1-1): SQTIHQWPATLVQPVGSPLSLECTVEGTSNPNLYWYRQAAGRGLQLLFYSVGIGQISSEVPQNLSASRPQDRQFILSSKKLLLSDSGFYLCAWSAGLGTEAFFGQGTRLTVV.